The 8 T cell receptor beta chains presented below share a single source sample, sequenced in a study of identical twins. TCRdb re-called the 5' RACE reads with MiXCR, one entry per CDR3 protein. The sample lists around 690,000 distinct CDR3 sequences, about 20% occurring once. In addition, the sample was reused for a study of T cells expressing NK-cell markers.

The sequencing input was PBMCs. The source is a woman under 30 in good health.

J is TRBJ2-1 and V is TRBV15; D is uncertain. The germline V and J ends were trimmed by 0 bases and 0 bases, with 9 bases remaining between them. Germline CDR1 and CDR2: LNHNV and YYDKDF (reference sequence). The CDR3 sequence is 16 residues long. The chain's CDR3 is CATSRDRLISYNEQFF. The CDR3 nucleotides are TGTGCCACCAGCAGAGATCGGCTAATCTCCTACAATGAGCAGTTCTTC.

This clonotype was observed a handful of times. The rearrangement links TRBV20-1 to TRBJ2-2, with 7 bases aligning to TRBD1. V lost 2 bases to trimming and J lost 1 base; unmatched junction nucleotides: 7. CDR1 and CDR2 (germline): DFQATT, SNEGSKA (reference sequence). The CDR3 is 16 amino acids. The CDR3 sequence: CSARSPGTENTGELFF. The DNA for the CDR3 is TGCAGTGCTAGATCCCCCGGGACAGAGAACACCGGGGAGCTGTTTTTT.

The chain combines TRBV10-3 with TRBJ2-3, with 9 positions matching TRBD2. V lost 6 bases to trimming and J lost 4 bases; unmatched junction nucleotides: 11. CDR1 ENHRY and CDR2 SYGVKD come from the germline V gene. The CDR3 extends over 16 amino acids. The CDR3 loop is CAIRASGTMSADTQYF. The DNA for the CDR3 is TGTGCCATCAGGGCTAGCGGGACTATGTCTGCAGATACGCAGTATTTT.

The gene calls are TRBV29-1 and TRBJ1-5; D unclear. Trimming left V 2 bases short and J 4 bases short, with 21 bases between. The germline V gene encodes CDR1 SQVTM and CDR2 ANQGSEA. The length of the CDR3 is 17 residues. CDR3: CSVETGSYREQNQPQHF. CDR3 nucleotides: TGCAGCGTTGAAACGGGGTCATATCGCGAACAGAATCAGCCCCAGCATTTT. Drawing the rest from reference TRBV29-1 and TRBJ1-5, the complete variable domain is SAVISQKPSRDICQRGTSLTIQCQVDSQVTMMFWYRQQPGQSLTLIATANQGSEATYESGFVIDKFPISRPNLTFSTLTVSNMSPEDSSIYLCSVETGSYREQNQPQHFGDGTRLSIL.

The sample holds a few counts of this clonotype. This chain connects TRBV29-1 to TRBJ2-5; D is unclear. Trimming pared 3 bases from V and 4 bases from J, leaving 9 bases between. Germline assignment: CDR1 SQVTM and CDR2 ANQGSEA. This CDR3 spans 12 amino acids. CDR3 region: CSVEHSTETQYF. In DNA form, the CDR3 reads TGCAGCGTTGAGCACTCGACAGAGACCCAGTACTTC.

This clonotype was seen only a few times. The chain joins TRBV6-5 to TRBJ2-2; no reliable D call. The germline CDR1 and CDR2 sequences are MNHEY and SVGAGI. V lost 0 bases and J 6 bases, leaving 8 bases between the germline ends. CDR3 length: 14 residues. CDR3 amino acids: CASSYSRTSGELFF. In DNA, the CDR3 is TGTGCCAGCAGTTACTCGAGGACCTCCGGGGAGCTGTTTTTT.

The V gene is TRBV5-1, the J gene TRBJ2-3; 7 nucleotides agree with TRBD2. Germline V gives CDR1 SGHRS, CDR2 YFSETQ. This CDR3 has 14 residues. V gave up 3 bases and J gave up 2 bases; unmatched junction bases: 3. For the CDR3, the DNA is TGCGCCAGCAGCTCCGGGACTAACACAGATACGCAGTATTTT. It encodes CASSSGTNTDTQYF.

The V call is TRBV20-1, the J call TRBJ1-5; D is unresolved. Trimming removed 3 bases from V and 0 bases from J, with 12 bases in between. CDR1 and CDR2 from the germline V gene are DFQATT and SNEGSKA (reference sequence). The CDR3 is 15 residues long. The CDR3 is CSARIPGYSNQPQHF. In DNA, the CDR3 is TGCAGTGCTAGGATTCCGGGATATAGCAATCAGCCCCAGCATTTT.